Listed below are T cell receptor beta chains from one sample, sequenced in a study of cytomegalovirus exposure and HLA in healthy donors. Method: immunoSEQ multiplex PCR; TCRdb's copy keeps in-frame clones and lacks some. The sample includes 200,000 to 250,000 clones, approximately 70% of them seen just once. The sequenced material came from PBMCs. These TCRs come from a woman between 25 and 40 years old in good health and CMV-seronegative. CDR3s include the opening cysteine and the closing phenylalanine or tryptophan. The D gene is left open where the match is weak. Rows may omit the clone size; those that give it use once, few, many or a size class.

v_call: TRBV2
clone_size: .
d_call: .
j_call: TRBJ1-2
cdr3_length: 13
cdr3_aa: CASSEVSGYGYTF
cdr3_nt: TGTGCCAGCAGTGAGGTCTCAGGGTATGGCTACACCTTC

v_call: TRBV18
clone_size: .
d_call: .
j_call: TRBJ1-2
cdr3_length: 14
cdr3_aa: CASSPQGLGYGYTF
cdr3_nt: TGTGCCAGCTCACCGCAGGGTTTAGGATATGGCTACACCTTC

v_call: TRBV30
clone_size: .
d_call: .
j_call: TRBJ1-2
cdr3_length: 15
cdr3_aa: CAYPGASSPHYGYTF
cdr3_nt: TGTGCCTACCCAGGGGCATCATCACCCCACTATGGCTACACCTTC

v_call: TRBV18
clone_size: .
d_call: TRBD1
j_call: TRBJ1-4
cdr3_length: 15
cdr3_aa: CASSPSGTGSEKLFF
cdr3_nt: TGTGCCAGCTCACCATCCGGGACAGGGTCTGAAAAACTGTTTTTT

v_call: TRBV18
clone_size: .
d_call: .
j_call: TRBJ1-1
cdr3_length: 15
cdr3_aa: CASSPPIRVNTEAFF
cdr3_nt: TGTGCCAGCTCACCACCGATACGGGTAAACACTGAAGCTTTCTTT

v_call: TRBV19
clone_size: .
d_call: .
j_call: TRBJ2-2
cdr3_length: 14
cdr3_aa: CASGLTGMAGELFF
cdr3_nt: TGTGCCAGTGGCTTGACAGGCATGGCCGGGGAGCTGTTTTTT

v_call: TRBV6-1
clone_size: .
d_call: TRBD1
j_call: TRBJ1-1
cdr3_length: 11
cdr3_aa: CASSGGQVTFF
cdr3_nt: TGTGCCAGCAGTGGGGGACAGGTGACTTTCTTT

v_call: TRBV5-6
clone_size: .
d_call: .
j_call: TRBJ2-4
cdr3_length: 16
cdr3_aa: CASSLDGLRGWNIQYF
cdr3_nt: TGTGCCAGCAGCTTGGATGGGCTCCGGGGATGGAACATTCAGTACTTC

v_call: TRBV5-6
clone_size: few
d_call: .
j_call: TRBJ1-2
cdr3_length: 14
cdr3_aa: CASSFDSLNYGYTF
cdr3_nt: TGTGCCAGCAGCTTCGACAGCCTTAACTATGGCTACACCTTC

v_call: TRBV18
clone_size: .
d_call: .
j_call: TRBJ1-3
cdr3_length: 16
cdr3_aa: CASSPPGRLAGNTIYF
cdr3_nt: TGTGCCAGCTCACCACCGGGGAGACTAGCTGGAAACACCATATATTTT

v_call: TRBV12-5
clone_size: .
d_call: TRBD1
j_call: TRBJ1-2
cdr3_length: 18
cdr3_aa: CASGLSPTSQGGHYGYTF
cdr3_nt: TGTGCTAGTGGTTTGTCCCCAACGTCACAGGGGGGGCACTATGGCTACACCTTC

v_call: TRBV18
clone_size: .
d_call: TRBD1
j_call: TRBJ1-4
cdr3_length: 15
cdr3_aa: CASSGTGGINEKLFF
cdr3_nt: TGTGCCAGCTCCGGGACAGGTGGCATAAACGAAAAACTGTTTTTT

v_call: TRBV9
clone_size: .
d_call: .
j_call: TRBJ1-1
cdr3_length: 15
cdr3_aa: CASSVGVGRGAEAFF
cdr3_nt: TGTGCCAGCAGCGTAGGGGTAGGGCGGGGGGCTGAAGCTTTCTTT

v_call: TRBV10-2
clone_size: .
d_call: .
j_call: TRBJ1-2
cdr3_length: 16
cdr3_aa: CASSEQLGAGLYGYTF
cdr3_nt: TGCGCCAGCAGTGAGCAATTAGGGGCAGGGCTCTATGGCTACACCTTC

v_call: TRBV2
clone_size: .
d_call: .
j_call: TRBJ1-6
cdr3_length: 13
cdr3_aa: CASNAQGGSPLHF
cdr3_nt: TGTGCCAGCAATGCCCAGGGCGGTTCACCCCTCCACTTT

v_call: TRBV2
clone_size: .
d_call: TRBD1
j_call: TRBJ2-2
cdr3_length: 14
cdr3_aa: CASSVNRGTGELFF
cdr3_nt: TGTGCCAGCAGTGTTAACAGGGGTACCGGGGAGCTGTTTTTT

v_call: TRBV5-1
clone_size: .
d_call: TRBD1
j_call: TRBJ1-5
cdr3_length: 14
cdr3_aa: CASSHGQGDQPQHF
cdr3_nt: TGCGCCAGCAGCCACGGGCAGGGGGATCAGCCCCAGCATTTT

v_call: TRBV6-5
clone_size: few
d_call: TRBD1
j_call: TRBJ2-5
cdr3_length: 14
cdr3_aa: CASSRQGTQETQYF
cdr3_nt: TGTGCCAGCAGCCGACAGGGGACTCAAGAGACCCAGTACTTC

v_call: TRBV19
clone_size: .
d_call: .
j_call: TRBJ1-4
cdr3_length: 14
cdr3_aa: CASSADRTREKLFF
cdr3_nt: TGTGCCAGTAGTGCCGACAGGACTCGTGAAAAACTGTTTTTT

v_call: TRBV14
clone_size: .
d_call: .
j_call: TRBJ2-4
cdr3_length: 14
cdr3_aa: CASSQVGTVNIQYF
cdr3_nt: TGTGCCAGCAGCCAAGTAGGGACTGTAAACATTCAGTACTTC

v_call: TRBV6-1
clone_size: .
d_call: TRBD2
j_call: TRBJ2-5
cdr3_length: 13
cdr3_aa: CATVRAGQETQYF
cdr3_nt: TGTGCCACAGTGAGAGCGGGGCAGGAGACCCAGTACTTC

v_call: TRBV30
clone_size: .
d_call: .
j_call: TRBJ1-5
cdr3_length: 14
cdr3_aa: CAWGPGQLHQPQHF
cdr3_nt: TGTGCCTGGGGACCGGGACAACTACATCAGCCCCAGCATTTT

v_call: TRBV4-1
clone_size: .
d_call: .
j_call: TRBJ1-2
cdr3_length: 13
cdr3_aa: CASSQDPPGGYTF
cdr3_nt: TGCGCCAGCAGCCAAGATCCCCCGGGAGGCTACACCTTC

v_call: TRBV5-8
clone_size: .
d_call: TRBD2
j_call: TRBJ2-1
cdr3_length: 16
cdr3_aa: CASSSGLSRAYNEQFF
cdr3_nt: TGTGCCAGCAGCTCGGGACTATCGAGGGCCTACAATGAGCAGTTCTTC

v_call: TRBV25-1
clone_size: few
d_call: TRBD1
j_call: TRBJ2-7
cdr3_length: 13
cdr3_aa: CASSGDRGHEQYF
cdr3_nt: TGTGCCAGCAGTGGAGACAGGGGACACGAGCAGTACTTC

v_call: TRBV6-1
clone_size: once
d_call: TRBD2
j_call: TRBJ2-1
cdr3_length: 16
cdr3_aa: CASSEQSSGAYNEQFF
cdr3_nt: TGTGCCAGCAGTGAACAATCTAGCGGGGCATACAATGAGCAGTTCTTC

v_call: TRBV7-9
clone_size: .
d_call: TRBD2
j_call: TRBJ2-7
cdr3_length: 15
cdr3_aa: CASSGIAGNSYEQYF
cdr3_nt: TGTGCCAGCAGCGGAATAGCGGGAAACTCCTACGAGCAGTACTTC

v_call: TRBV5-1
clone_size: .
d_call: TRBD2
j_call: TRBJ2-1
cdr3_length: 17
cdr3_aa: CASRSSGVARTYNEQFF
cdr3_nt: TGCGCCAGCAGATCCAGCGGGGTGGCACGGACCTACAATGAGCAGTTCTTC

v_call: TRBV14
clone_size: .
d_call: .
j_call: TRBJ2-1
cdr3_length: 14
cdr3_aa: CASSRRSLYNEQFF
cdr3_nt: TGTGCCAGCAGCCGACGGAGTCTTTACAATGAGCAGTTCTTC

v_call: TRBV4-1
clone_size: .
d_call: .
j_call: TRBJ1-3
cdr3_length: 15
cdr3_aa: CASSQEIQAGGTIYF
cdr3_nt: TGCGCCAGCAGCCAAGAAATCCAGGCCGGAGGGACCATATATTTT

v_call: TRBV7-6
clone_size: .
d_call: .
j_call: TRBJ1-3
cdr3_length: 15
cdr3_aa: CASSLLTGNGNTIYF
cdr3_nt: TGTGCCAGCAGCTTACTCACAGGGAATGGAAACACCATATATTTT

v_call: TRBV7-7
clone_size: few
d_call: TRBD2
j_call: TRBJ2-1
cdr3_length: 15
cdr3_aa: CASSTGTSGINEQFF
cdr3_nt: TGTGCTAGCAGCACTGGGACTAGCGGGATAAATGAGCAGTTCTTC

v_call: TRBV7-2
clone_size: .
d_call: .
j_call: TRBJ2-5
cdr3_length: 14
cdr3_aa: CASSLDRLQETQYF
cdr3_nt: TGTGCCAGCAGCTTAGATAGACTACAAGAGACCCAGTACTTC

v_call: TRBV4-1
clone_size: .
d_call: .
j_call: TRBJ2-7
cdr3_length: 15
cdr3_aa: CASSYTRELNYEQYF
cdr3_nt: TGCGCCAGCAGCTATACCCGGGAATTAAACTACGAGCAGTACTTC

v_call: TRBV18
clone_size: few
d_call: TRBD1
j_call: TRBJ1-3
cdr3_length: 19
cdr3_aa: CASSPGTGADLFSGNTIYF
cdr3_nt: TGTGCCAGCTCACCCGGGACAGGGGCCGATCTTTTCTCTGGAAACACCATATATTTT

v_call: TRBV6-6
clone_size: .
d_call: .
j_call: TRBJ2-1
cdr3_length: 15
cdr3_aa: CASSPGAASYNEQFF
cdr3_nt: TGTGCCAGCAGTCCCGGCGCGGCCTCCTACAATGAGCAGTTCTTC

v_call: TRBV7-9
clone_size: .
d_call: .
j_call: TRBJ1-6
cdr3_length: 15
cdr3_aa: CASSSEQGLNSPLHF
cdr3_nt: TGTGCCAGCAGTTCCGAACAGGGTTTGAATTCACCCCTCCACTTT

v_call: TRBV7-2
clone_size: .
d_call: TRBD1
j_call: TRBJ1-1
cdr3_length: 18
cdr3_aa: CASSLVPGQGSKNTEAFF
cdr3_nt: TGTGCCAGCAGCTTAGTCCCGGGACAGGGATCAAAGAACACTGAAGCTTTCTTT

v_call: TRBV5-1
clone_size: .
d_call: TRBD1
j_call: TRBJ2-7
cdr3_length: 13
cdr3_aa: CASSASTGAEQYF
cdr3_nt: TGCGCCAGCAGCGCGTCGACAGGGGCCGAGCAGTACTTC

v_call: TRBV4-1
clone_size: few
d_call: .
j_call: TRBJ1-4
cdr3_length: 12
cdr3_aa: CASSHRDGKLFF
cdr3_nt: TGCGCCAGCAGTCACAGGGACGGGAAACTGTTTTTT

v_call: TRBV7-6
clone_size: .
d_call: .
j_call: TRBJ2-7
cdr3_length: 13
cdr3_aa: CASSLGRLDEQYF
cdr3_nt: TGTGCCAGCAGCTTAGGCAGGTTGGACGAGCAGTACTTC

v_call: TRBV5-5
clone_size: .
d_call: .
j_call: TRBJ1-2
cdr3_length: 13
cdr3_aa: CASSLPGQGGYTF
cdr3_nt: TGTGCCAGCAGCTTGCCCGGGCAGGGTGGCTACACCTTC

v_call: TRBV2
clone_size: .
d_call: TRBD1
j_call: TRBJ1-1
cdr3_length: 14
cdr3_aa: CASRGRTGGFEAFF
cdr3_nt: TGTGCCAGCAGGGGAAGGACAGGGGGTTTTGAAGCTTTCTTT

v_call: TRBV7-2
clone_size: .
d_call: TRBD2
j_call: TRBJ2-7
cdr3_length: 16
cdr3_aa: CASSLILAGGGYEQYF
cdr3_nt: TGTGCCAGCAGCTTAATACTAGCGGGGGGGGGCTACGAGCAGTACTTC

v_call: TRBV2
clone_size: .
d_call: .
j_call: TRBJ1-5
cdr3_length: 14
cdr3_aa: CASSTDSKNQPQHF
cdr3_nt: TGTGCCAGCAGCACGGACAGTAAAAATCAGCCCCAGCATTTT

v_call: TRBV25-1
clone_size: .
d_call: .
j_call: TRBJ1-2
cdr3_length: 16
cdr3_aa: CASSDERRSGDYGYTF
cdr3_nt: TGTGCCAGCAGTGATGAGAGGCGGAGCGGGGACTATGGCTACACCTTC

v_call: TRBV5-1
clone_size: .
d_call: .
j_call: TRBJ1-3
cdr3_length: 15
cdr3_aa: CASSPLGSDGNTIYF
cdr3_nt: TGCGCCAGCAGCCCACTAGGATCCGATGGAAACACCATATATTTT

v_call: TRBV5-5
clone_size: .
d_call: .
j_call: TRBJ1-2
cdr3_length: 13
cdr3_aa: CASSPGPNYGYTF
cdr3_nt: TGTGCCAGCAGTCCAGGGCCTAACTATGGCTACACCTTC

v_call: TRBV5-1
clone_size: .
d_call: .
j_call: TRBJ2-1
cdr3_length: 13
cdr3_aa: CASSYTIRAGQFF
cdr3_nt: TGCGCCAGCAGTTATACGATACGGGCGGGGCAGTTCTTC

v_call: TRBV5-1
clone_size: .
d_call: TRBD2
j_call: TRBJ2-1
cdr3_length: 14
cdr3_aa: CASSPSGGHNEQFF
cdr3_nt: TGCGCCAGCAGCCCAAGCGGGGGGCATAATGAGCAGTTCTTC

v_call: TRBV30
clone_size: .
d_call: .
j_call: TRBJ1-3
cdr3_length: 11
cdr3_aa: CAGVERDTIYF
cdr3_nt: TGTGCTGGGGTAGAGCGGGACACCATATATTTT

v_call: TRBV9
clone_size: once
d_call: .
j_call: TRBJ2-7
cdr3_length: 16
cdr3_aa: CASSVGARDTSYEQYF
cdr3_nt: TGTGCCAGCAGCGTAGGAGCGAGGGATACCTCCTACGAGCAGTACTTC

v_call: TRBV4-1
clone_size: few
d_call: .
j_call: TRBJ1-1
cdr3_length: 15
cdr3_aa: CASSQEPGLNTEAFF
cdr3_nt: TGCGCCAGCAGCCAAGAGCCAGGGCTGAACACTGAAGCTTTCTTT

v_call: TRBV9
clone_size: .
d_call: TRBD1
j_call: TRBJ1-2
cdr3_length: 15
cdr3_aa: CASRGGADRADGYTF
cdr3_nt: TGTGCCAGCAGAGGGGGTGCCGACAGGGCGGATGGCTACACCTTC

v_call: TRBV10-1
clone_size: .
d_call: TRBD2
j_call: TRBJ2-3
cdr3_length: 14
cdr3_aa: CASSAAGGGDTQYF
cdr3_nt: TGCGCCAGCAGTGCAGCGGGAGGTGGCGATACGCAGTATTTT

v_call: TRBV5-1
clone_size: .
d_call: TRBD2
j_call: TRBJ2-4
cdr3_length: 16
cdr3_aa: CASSRTSGVAKNIQYF
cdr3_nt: TGCGCCAGCAGCCGGACTAGCGGCGTAGCCAAAAACATTCAGTACTTC

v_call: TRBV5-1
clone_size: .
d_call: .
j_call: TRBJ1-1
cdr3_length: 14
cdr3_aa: CASSWREISTEAFF
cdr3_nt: TGCGCCAGCAGCTGGAGGGAGATCAGCACTGAAGCTTTCTTT

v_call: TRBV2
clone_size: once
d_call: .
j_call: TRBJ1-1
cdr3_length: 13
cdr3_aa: CASVGIRQVEAFF
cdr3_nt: TGTGCCAGCGTGGGAATACGACAGGTGGAAGCTTTCTTT